Presented here are 16 T cell receptor beta chains from one specimen sequenced in a study of tumor-infiltrating lymphocytes in oesophageal squamous cell carcinoma. TCRdb re-called the PCR reads through MiXCR, storing one row per CDR3 protein. The sample yields 15,000 or so distinct CDR3 sequences, around half seen once. The sequencing sample was made of esophageal tumor tissue. These receptors originate from a female donor with esophageal squamous cell carcinoma.

By sample share, this clonotype is medium-sized. A much larger clone is a single base away; this may be a read error. The V and J genes are TRBV24-1 and TRBJ2-5, with D possibly TRBD2 on 5 matching bases. Germline CDR1 and CDR2: KGHDR and SFDVKD. The CDR3 loop spans 14 amino acids. Trimming took 4 bases from V and 11 from J, leaving 19 bases between them. The CDR3 region is CATSERAPMGEQYF. The CDR3 nucleotides read TGTGCCACCAGTGAGCGGGCCCCCATGGGTGAGCAGTACTTC.

This chain uses TRBV7-4 with TRBJ2-5, with a tentative D call TRBD2 (7 bases). TRBJ2-1 matches the DNA end more closely, so the J call is doubtful. Germline CDR1 reads SGHVT; CDR2 reads SQSDAQ. There are 13 residues in the CDR3. As DNA, the CDR3 is TGTGCCAGCAGCTTCGTTGCGGGGGCATATCAGTTCTTC. Protein: CASSFVAGAYQFF.

The rearrangement joins TRBV7-4 to TRBJ2-5, with 8 bases matching TRBD2. The germline V gene has CDR1 SGHVT and CDR2 SQSDAQ. J gave up 1 base and V 7 bases, and 17 bases lay outside the gene matches. The CDR3 sequence is 18 residues long. The chain's CDR3 is CASTALGLARRGQETQYF. In nucleotides, the CDR3 is TGTGCCAGCACAGCATTAGGACTAGCTAGAAGAGGCCAAGAGACCCAGTACTTC.

This clonotype was found once. V usage is TRBV5-1 and J usage is TRBJ1-1; D ambiguous. The J call may be incorrect, as the DNA end agrees better with TRBJ2-7. CDR1 and CDR2 from the germline V gene are SGHRS and YFSETQ. CDR3 length: 13 residues. CDR3 DNA sequence: TGCGCCAGCAGCCCGGACCGAGATTACGAGCAGTACTTC. This translates into CASSPDRDYEQYF.

J is TRBJ1-1 and V is TRBV6-8; tentative D call: TRBD1 (5 bases). V gave up 6 bases and J gave up 4 bases, with 9 bases separating them. CDR1 and CDR2 from the germline V gene are MNHGY and SAAAGT. The CDR3 has 12 amino acids. CDR3 nucleotides: TGTGCCAGCAGGATCCAGGGCACTGAAGCTTTCTTT. Its translation is CASRIQGTEAFF.

About this clonotype: The junction departs from the called germline gene at one end, perhaps through a read error. V gene TRBV5-3 combines with J gene TRBJ2-7; the D is unclear. The DNA end favors TRBJ2-1, so the J call may be wrong. TRBV5-3 is an ORF, and what it does is uncertain. The CDR3 has 13 residues. CDR3 region: CASSLASGNEQFF. In nucleotides, the CDR3 is TGTGCCAGCAGCTTGGCTTCAGGCAATGAGCAGTTCTTC.

The chain combines TRBV12-3 or TRBV12-4 with TRBJ2-5; 8 bases match TRBD2. The closer fit of TRBJ2-7 to the DNA end suggests the J call may be wrong. This CDR3 has 15 amino acids. The CDR3 loop is CASSREREGPYEQYF. The CDR3 bases are TGTGCCAGCAGTAGGGAACGGGAGGGCCCCTACGAGCAGTACTTC.

The rearrangement links TRBV12-3 or TRBV12-4 to TRBJ2-5; 9 bases align to TRBD1. J gave up 4 bases and V 6 bases, and 9 bases lay outside the gene matches. This CDR3 has 15 amino acids. For the CDR3, the DNA is TGTGCCAGCAGATCAAGACAGGGGGGTTCAGAGACCCAGTACTTC. This codes for CASRSRQGGSETQYF.

This rearrangement joins TRBV6-1 to TRBJ2-5; 8 positions match TRBD2. After removal of 2 bases from V and 11 bases from J, the junction contained 19 bases not matched to a gene. CDR3 size: 17 residues. CDR1 MNHNS and CDR2 SASEGT come from the germline V gene. In nucleotides, the CDR3 is TGTGCCAGCAGTGAACCCTCAGCGAGACTAGCGAGGAATGAGCAGTACTTC. This encodes CASSEPSARLARNEQYF.

The rearrangement joins TRBV10-3 to TRBJ2-1; D is unresolved. TRBJ2-7 matches the DNA end more closely, so the J call is doubtful. There are 14 residues in the CDR3. The V gene's germline CDR1 is ENHRY and CDR2 SYGVKD. The CDR3 DNA follows: TGTGCCATCAGTGAGCGGTTACTTGCCTACGAGCAGTACTTC. This encodes CAISERLLAYEQYF.

This chain links TRBV7-2 with TRBJ1-2, with 9 positions matching TRBD1. This CDR3 spans 18 amino acids. The J segment lost 4 bases and the V segment lost 4 bases, leaving 16 bases of the junction unmatched. Per the germline V gene, CDR1 is SGHTA and CDR2 is FQGNSA. The CDR3 loop is CASSSRTGTGLEGYGYTF. The CDR3 coding sequence is TGTGCCAGCAGCTCTCGAACCGGGACAGGGTTGGAAGGCTATGGCTACACCTTC.

This clonotype is medium-sized within its sample. The V call is TRBV24-1, the J call TRBJ2-5; D is possibly TRBD1 (6 bases). The CDR3 runs to 15 residues. CDR1 is KGHDR and CDR2 is SFDVKD in the germline V gene. Between the trimmed V and J ends, which lost 2 bases and 1 base, there was a span of 10 bases. The CDR3 sequence: CATSDWQGSQETQYF. The CDR3 nucleotides are TGTGCCACCAGTGATTGGCAGGGGTCCCAAGAGACCCAGTACTTC.

This clonotype was picked up a small number of times. The chain joins TRBV7-2 to TRBJ2-1; D remains unclear. The germline V gene encodes CDR1 SGHTA and CDR2 FQGNSA. The CDR3 is 12 amino acids. The V end lost 3 bases, the J end lost 8 bases, and 8 bases lay between the germline ends. The CDR3: CASSFRGDEQFF. The CDR3, as DNA: TGTGCCAGCAGCTTCCGAGGCGATGAGCAGTTCTTC.

The chain links TRBV5-4 to TRBJ2-1; D is unclear. Judging by the DNA end, TRBJ2-5 fits better; the J call may be wrong. CDR3 length equals 12 residues. Germline V lookup: CDR1 SGHNT, CDR2 YYREEE (reference sequence). The CDR3 here is CASSLTQETQYF. CDR3 nucleotide sequence: TGTGCCAGCAGCTTGACGCAAGAGACCCAGTACTTC.

This chain joins TRBV11-3 and TRBJ2-3; the D gene is possibly TRBD2 (5 bases). The DNA end is more similar to TRBJ2-1, so the J call may be wrong. This CDR3 contains 15 residues. Germline CDR1 SGHNT, CDR2 YENEEA. CDR3 amino acids: CASSLDVAGYNEQFF. CDR3 coding DNA: TGTGCCAGCAGCTTAGATGTGGCGGGCTACAATGAGCAGTTCTTC.

The DNA of the CDR3 is TGTGCCAGCAGCTTAGAGTCCCCCGATACGCAGTATTTT. It encodes CASSLESPDTQYF. The chain couples TRBV7-9 to TRBJ2-3; D gene ambiguous. Germline lookup yields CDR1 SEHNR and CDR2 FQNEAQ (reference sequence). This CDR3 spans 13 amino acids. Trimming cost V 1 base and J 6 bases, with 8 bases left between them.